This T cell receptor (beta chain) was identified in a study of CD8 T cells in Susac syndrome. Study-wide points: Regarding the TCR sequencing and HLA analysis, the study admitted that a relatively small number of individuals were involved.

An amount of RNA that ranged from 0.5 to 1 ug was reverse transcribed with random hexamers. TCRdb ran MiXCR on the immunoSEQ multiplex PCR reads and lists one entry per CDR3 protein. This sample carries fewer than 250,000 distinct CDR3 sequences, approximately 95% of them seen once, and the ten largest clones take 0.1%. Isolation of CD8+ and CD4+ T cells was performed negatively, whereas enrichment of TEMRA cells was done by FACS. Concerning this clonotype: What it recognizes is unknown.

The germline gives CDR1 LNHDA, CDR2 SQIVND (reference sequence). This CDR3 comprises 15 residues. V was trimmed by 1 base and J by 2 bases, leaving 12 bases between them. The V gene is TRBV19, the J gene TRBJ2-7; the D is unclear. The receptor's source is a human donor in good health. The specimen was CD4+ T cells from PBMCs. The CDR3 region has the DNA TGTGCCAGTAGTATAGCAGGTGGCCAGACCTACGAGCAGTACTTC. This gives the protein CASSIAGGQTYEQYF.